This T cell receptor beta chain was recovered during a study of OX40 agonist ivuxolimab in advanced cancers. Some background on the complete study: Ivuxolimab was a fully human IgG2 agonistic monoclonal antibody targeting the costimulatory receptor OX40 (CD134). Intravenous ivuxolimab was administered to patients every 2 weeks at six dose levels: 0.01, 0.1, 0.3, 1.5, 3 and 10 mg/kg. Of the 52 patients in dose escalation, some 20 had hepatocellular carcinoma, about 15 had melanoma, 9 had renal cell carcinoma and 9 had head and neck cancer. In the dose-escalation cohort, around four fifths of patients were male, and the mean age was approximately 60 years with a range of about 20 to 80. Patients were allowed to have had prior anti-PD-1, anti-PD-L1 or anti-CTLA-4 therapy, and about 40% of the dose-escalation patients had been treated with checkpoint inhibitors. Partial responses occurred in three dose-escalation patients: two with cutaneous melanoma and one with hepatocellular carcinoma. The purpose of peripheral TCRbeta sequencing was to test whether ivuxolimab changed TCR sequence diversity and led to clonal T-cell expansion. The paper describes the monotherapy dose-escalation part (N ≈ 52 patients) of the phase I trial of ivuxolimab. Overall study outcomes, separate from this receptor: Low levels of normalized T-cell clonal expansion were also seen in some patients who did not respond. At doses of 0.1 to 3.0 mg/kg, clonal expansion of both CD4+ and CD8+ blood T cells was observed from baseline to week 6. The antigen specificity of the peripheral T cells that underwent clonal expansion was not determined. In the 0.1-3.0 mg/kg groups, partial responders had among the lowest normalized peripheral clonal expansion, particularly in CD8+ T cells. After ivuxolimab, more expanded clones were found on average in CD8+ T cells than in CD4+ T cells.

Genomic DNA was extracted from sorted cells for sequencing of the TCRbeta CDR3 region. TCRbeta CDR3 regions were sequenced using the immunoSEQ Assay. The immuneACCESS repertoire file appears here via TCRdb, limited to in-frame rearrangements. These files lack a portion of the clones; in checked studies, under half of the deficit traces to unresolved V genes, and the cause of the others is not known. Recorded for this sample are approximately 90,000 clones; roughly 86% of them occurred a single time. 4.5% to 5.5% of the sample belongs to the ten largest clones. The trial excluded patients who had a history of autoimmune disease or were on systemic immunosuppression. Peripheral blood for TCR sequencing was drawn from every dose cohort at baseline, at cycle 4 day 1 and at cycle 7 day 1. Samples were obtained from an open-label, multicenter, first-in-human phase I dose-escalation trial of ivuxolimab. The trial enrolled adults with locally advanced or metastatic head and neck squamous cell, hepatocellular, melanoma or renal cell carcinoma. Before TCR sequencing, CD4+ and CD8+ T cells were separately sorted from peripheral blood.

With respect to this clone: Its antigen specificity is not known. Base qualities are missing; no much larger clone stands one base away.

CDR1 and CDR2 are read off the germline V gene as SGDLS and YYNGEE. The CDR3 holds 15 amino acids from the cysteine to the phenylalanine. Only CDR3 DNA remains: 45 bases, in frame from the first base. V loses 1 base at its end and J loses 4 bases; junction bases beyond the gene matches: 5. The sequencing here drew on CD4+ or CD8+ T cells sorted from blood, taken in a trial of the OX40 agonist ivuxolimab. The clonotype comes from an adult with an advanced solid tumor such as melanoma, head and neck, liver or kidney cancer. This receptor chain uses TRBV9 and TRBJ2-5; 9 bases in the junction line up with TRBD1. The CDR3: CASSVRGQGVETQYF. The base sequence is TGTGCCAGCAGCGTAAGGGGACAGGGCGTAGAGACCCAGTACTTC. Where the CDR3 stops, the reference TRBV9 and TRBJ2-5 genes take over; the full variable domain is DSGVTQTPKHLITATGQRVTLRCSPRSGDLSVYWYQQSLDQGLQFLIQYYNGEERAKGNILERFSAQQFPDLHSELNLSSLELGDSALYFCASSVRGQGVETQYFGPGTRLLVL.